These T cell receptor beta chains were read from a single sample in a study of T cells in Graves' hyperthyroidism and ophthalmopathy. MiXCR, run by TCRdb on the multiplex PCR reads, gives a single entry per CDR3 protein. The sample includes about 700,000 distinct CDR3 sequences, 12% to 15% seen only once; the top ten take roughly 10%. Sequenced sample: blood. These receptors were obtained from a young woman with Graves' hyperthyroidism. CDR3s include the opening cysteine and the closing phenylalanine or tryptophan. A D gene is named only where the DNA matches it firmly. Size is stated for part of the rows, as once, few or many counts, or as a class when the clone is expanded.

cdr3_aa: CASEWGATNEKLFF; cdr3_nt: TGTGCCAGTGAATGGGGTGCAACTAATGAAAAACTGTTTTTT; v_call: TRBV2; d_call: .; clone_size: few; j_call: TRBJ1-4
cdr3_aa: CASLIDDYEQYF; cdr3_nt: TGTGCCAGCCTAATCGACGACTACGAGCAGTACTTC; v_call: TRBV6-2/TRBV6-3; d_call: .; clone_size: .; j_call: TRBJ2-7
cdr3_aa: CASSFSGSGNEQYF; cdr3_nt: TGTGCCAGCAGCTTTAGCGGGAGTGGCAACGAGCAGTACTTC; v_call: TRBV5-4; d_call: TRBD2; clone_size: many; j_call: TRBJ2-7
cdr3_aa: CSAREELAGANEQFF; cdr3_nt: TGCAGTGCTAGAGAAGAATTAGCGGGAGCGAATGAGCAGTTCTTC; v_call: TRBV20-1; d_call: TRBD2; clone_size: many; j_call: TRBJ2-1
cdr3_aa: CASSPPEAATYHTQYF; cdr3_nt: TGTGCCAGCAGCCCGCCGGAGGCAGCCACGTACCATACGCAGTATTTT; v_call: TRBV11-3; d_call: .; clone_size: many; j_call: TRBJ2-3
cdr3_aa: CSARTGTNEKLFF; cdr3_nt: TGCAGTGCGAGAACAGGAACTAATGAAAAACTGTTTTTT; v_call: TRBV20-1; d_call: .; clone_size: many; j_call: TRBJ1-4
cdr3_aa: CASSEGGMDKLFF; cdr3_nt: TGTGCCAGCAGTGAAGGAGGGATGGACAAACTGTTTTTT; v_call: TRBV2; d_call: .; clone_size: many; j_call: TRBJ1-4
cdr3_aa: CASSFPGGQPQHF; cdr3_nt: TGTGCCAGCAGTTTCCCAGGGGGACAGCCCCAGCATTTT; v_call: TRBV28; d_call: TRBD1; clone_size: many; j_call: TRBJ1-5
cdr3_aa: CASSFWGGSEQYF; cdr3_nt: TGTGCCAGCAGTTTTTGGGGTGGATCCGAGCAGTACTTC; v_call: TRBV12-3/TRBV12-4; d_call: .; clone_size: few; j_call: TRBJ2-7
cdr3_aa: CASSQGTPAAYEQYF; cdr3_nt: TGTGCCAGCAGCCAAGGGACCCCTGCGGCCTACGAGCAGTACTTC; v_call: TRBV7-3; d_call: .; clone_size: few; j_call: TRBJ2-7
cdr3_aa: CASSSRETDTQYF; cdr3_nt: TGTGCCAGCAGTTCGCGAGAGACAGATACGCAGTATTTT; v_call: TRBV6-2/TRBV6-3; d_call: .; clone_size: few; j_call: TRBJ2-3
cdr3_aa: CASSQLTSPGPNEQFF; cdr3_nt: TGTGCCAGCTCACAATTGACTAGTCCGGGGCCCAATGAGCAGTTCTTC; v_call: TRBV18; d_call: .; clone_size: .; j_call: TRBJ2-1
cdr3_aa: CASSYSTEQFF; cdr3_nt: TGTGCCAGCAGTTACTCGACTGAGCAGTTCTTC; v_call: TRBV6-5; d_call: .; clone_size: .; j_call: TRBJ2-1
cdr3_aa: CASRNTGFSYEQYF; cdr3_nt: TGTGCCAGCAGGAACACAGGGTTCTCCTACGAGCAGTACTTC; v_call: TRBV12-3/TRBV12-4; d_call: .; clone_size: few; j_call: TRBJ2-7
cdr3_aa: CASSLVFAGRYNEQFF; cdr3_nt: TGTGCCAGCAGCTTGGTTTTCGCAGGGAGGTACAATGAGCAGTTCTTC; v_call: TRBV5-5; d_call: .; clone_size: .; j_call: TRBJ2-1
cdr3_aa: CASSSVDRVGGELFF; cdr3_nt: TGTGCCAGCAGTTCCGTCGACAGGGTGGGGGGGGAGCTGTTTTTT; v_call: TRBV28; d_call: TRBD1; clone_size: .; j_call: TRBJ2-2